This entry lists 9 T cell receptor beta chains sequenced from one sample in a study of blood T cell repertoires in COVID-19. The table came from immunoSEQ multiplex PCR; TCRdb's copy has only in-frame clones and leaves some out. The sample yields roughly 48,000 clones, roughly 89% seen once. Sequencing input: peripheral blood. These receptor sequences come from a woman older than 75 with acute or convalescent COVID-19.

The chain recombines TRBV5-4 with TRBJ2-7; no definite D call. Germline CDR1 SGHNT, CDR2 YYREEE (reference sequence). V was trimmed by 0 bases and J by 2 bases, leaving 12 bases between them. The CDR3 is 15 residues long. DNA of the CDR3: TGTGCCAGCAGCTTGGACGCACTTGCCGCCTACGAGCAGTACTTC. Its translation is CASSLDALAAYEQYF.

The rearrangement links TRBV28 to TRBJ2-1; 14 bases are a match to TRBD2. The CDR3 covers 14 residues. With V trimmed by 4 bases and J by 12 bases, 5 bases remained unmatched. Germline lookup yields CDR1 MDHEN and CDR2 SYDVKM. CDR3 DNA sequence: TGTGCCAGCAGTTCGCCCGGGACTAGCGGGGGGCAGTTCTTC. Protein sequence: CASSSPGTSGGQFF.

The rearrangement joins TRBV2 to TRBJ1-6, with a possible D match to TRBD1 (5 bases). There are 14 residues in the CDR3. Trimming removed 4 bases at V and 10 bases at J, with 14 bases between. The germline CDR1 and CDR2 sequences are SNHLY and FYNNEI. This CDR3 is CASSGQGGRSPLHF. CDR3 DNA sequence: TGTGCCAGCAGTGGGCAGGGTGGTAGATCACCCCTCCACTTT.

CDR3 protein: CASKAESGGRNEQFF. The CDR3 bases are TGTGCCAGCAAGGCGGAAAGCGGGGGGAGGAATGAGCAGTTCTTC. V is TRBV2 and J is TRBJ2-1; TRBD2 matches 9 bases. Germline V gene data show CDR1 as SNHLY and CDR2 as FYNNEI. The CDR3 is 15 residues long. Losses at the gene ends were 7 bases for V and 7 bases for J; bases not matched to a gene: 11.

This rearrangement joins TRBV7-9 to TRBJ2-1; 7 nucleotides line up with TRBD1. CDR3 length: 14 residues. Trimming at V came to 4 bases and at J to 7 bases, leaving 7 bases not matched to a gene. CDR1 and CDR2 (germline): SEHNR, FQNEAQ (reference sequence). The CDR3 coding sequence is TGTGCCAGCAGCTCCCGGACAGGAGAGAATGAGCAGTTCTTC. This gives the protein CASSSRTGENEQFF.

V usage is TRBV5-4 and J usage is TRBJ2-3, with 9 bases aligning to TRBD1. This CDR3 region has 16 residues. With 4 bases clipped from V and 0 bases from J, the junction kept 6 bases outside the gene matches. Germline lookup yields CDR1 SGHNT and CDR2 YYREEE (reference sequence). The CDR3 DNA reads TGTGCCAGCAGCGCCTGGACAGGGGCTAGCACAGATACGCAGTATTTT. Its translation is CASSAWTGASTDTQYF. Supplemented by reference TRBV5-4 and TRBJ2-3, the full variable domain reads ETGVTQSPTHLIKTRGQQVTLRCSSQSGHNTVSWYQQALGQGPQFIFQYYREEENGRGNFPPRFSGLQFPNYSSELNVNALELDDSALYLCASSAWTGASTDTQYFGPGTRLTVL.

V is TRBV5-1 and J is TRBJ2-1, with 9 bases fitting TRBD2. From germline, CDR1 is SGHRS and CDR2 YFSETQ. V was pared by 2 bases and J by 5 bases, with 5 bases of the junction left unmatched. This CDR3 has 15 residues. In nucleotides, the CDR3 is TGCGCCAGCAGCTTTACAGCGGGGGGCGACAATGAGCAGTTCTTC. This gives the protein CASSFTAGGDNEQFF.

The CDR3 DNA reads TGCGCCAGCAGCCAAGATTCGGGAGGACAGGGTCGTGGCTACACCTTC. Encoded protein: CASSQDSGGQGRGYTF. This sequence joins TRBV4-1 and TRBJ1-2; TRBD1 matches at 8 bases. The CDR3 has 16 amino acids. V shed 0 bases, J shed 7 bases, and the junction held 10 bases outside the gene matches. Germline assignment: CDR1 MGHRA and CDR2 YSYEKL.

The chain links TRBV3-1 (or the pseudogene TRBV3-2) to TRBJ1-4; weak D call: TRBD1 (5 bases). V shed 0 bases and J shed 5 bases, with 10 bases lying between them. Per germline, CDR1 LGHDT and CDR2 YNNKEL (reference sequence). This CDR3 region has 15 residues. The CDR3 DNA reads as TGTGCCAGCAGCCAAGACCAGGGTGGGAATGAAAAACTGTTTTTT. Protein sequence: CASSQDQGGNEKLFF.